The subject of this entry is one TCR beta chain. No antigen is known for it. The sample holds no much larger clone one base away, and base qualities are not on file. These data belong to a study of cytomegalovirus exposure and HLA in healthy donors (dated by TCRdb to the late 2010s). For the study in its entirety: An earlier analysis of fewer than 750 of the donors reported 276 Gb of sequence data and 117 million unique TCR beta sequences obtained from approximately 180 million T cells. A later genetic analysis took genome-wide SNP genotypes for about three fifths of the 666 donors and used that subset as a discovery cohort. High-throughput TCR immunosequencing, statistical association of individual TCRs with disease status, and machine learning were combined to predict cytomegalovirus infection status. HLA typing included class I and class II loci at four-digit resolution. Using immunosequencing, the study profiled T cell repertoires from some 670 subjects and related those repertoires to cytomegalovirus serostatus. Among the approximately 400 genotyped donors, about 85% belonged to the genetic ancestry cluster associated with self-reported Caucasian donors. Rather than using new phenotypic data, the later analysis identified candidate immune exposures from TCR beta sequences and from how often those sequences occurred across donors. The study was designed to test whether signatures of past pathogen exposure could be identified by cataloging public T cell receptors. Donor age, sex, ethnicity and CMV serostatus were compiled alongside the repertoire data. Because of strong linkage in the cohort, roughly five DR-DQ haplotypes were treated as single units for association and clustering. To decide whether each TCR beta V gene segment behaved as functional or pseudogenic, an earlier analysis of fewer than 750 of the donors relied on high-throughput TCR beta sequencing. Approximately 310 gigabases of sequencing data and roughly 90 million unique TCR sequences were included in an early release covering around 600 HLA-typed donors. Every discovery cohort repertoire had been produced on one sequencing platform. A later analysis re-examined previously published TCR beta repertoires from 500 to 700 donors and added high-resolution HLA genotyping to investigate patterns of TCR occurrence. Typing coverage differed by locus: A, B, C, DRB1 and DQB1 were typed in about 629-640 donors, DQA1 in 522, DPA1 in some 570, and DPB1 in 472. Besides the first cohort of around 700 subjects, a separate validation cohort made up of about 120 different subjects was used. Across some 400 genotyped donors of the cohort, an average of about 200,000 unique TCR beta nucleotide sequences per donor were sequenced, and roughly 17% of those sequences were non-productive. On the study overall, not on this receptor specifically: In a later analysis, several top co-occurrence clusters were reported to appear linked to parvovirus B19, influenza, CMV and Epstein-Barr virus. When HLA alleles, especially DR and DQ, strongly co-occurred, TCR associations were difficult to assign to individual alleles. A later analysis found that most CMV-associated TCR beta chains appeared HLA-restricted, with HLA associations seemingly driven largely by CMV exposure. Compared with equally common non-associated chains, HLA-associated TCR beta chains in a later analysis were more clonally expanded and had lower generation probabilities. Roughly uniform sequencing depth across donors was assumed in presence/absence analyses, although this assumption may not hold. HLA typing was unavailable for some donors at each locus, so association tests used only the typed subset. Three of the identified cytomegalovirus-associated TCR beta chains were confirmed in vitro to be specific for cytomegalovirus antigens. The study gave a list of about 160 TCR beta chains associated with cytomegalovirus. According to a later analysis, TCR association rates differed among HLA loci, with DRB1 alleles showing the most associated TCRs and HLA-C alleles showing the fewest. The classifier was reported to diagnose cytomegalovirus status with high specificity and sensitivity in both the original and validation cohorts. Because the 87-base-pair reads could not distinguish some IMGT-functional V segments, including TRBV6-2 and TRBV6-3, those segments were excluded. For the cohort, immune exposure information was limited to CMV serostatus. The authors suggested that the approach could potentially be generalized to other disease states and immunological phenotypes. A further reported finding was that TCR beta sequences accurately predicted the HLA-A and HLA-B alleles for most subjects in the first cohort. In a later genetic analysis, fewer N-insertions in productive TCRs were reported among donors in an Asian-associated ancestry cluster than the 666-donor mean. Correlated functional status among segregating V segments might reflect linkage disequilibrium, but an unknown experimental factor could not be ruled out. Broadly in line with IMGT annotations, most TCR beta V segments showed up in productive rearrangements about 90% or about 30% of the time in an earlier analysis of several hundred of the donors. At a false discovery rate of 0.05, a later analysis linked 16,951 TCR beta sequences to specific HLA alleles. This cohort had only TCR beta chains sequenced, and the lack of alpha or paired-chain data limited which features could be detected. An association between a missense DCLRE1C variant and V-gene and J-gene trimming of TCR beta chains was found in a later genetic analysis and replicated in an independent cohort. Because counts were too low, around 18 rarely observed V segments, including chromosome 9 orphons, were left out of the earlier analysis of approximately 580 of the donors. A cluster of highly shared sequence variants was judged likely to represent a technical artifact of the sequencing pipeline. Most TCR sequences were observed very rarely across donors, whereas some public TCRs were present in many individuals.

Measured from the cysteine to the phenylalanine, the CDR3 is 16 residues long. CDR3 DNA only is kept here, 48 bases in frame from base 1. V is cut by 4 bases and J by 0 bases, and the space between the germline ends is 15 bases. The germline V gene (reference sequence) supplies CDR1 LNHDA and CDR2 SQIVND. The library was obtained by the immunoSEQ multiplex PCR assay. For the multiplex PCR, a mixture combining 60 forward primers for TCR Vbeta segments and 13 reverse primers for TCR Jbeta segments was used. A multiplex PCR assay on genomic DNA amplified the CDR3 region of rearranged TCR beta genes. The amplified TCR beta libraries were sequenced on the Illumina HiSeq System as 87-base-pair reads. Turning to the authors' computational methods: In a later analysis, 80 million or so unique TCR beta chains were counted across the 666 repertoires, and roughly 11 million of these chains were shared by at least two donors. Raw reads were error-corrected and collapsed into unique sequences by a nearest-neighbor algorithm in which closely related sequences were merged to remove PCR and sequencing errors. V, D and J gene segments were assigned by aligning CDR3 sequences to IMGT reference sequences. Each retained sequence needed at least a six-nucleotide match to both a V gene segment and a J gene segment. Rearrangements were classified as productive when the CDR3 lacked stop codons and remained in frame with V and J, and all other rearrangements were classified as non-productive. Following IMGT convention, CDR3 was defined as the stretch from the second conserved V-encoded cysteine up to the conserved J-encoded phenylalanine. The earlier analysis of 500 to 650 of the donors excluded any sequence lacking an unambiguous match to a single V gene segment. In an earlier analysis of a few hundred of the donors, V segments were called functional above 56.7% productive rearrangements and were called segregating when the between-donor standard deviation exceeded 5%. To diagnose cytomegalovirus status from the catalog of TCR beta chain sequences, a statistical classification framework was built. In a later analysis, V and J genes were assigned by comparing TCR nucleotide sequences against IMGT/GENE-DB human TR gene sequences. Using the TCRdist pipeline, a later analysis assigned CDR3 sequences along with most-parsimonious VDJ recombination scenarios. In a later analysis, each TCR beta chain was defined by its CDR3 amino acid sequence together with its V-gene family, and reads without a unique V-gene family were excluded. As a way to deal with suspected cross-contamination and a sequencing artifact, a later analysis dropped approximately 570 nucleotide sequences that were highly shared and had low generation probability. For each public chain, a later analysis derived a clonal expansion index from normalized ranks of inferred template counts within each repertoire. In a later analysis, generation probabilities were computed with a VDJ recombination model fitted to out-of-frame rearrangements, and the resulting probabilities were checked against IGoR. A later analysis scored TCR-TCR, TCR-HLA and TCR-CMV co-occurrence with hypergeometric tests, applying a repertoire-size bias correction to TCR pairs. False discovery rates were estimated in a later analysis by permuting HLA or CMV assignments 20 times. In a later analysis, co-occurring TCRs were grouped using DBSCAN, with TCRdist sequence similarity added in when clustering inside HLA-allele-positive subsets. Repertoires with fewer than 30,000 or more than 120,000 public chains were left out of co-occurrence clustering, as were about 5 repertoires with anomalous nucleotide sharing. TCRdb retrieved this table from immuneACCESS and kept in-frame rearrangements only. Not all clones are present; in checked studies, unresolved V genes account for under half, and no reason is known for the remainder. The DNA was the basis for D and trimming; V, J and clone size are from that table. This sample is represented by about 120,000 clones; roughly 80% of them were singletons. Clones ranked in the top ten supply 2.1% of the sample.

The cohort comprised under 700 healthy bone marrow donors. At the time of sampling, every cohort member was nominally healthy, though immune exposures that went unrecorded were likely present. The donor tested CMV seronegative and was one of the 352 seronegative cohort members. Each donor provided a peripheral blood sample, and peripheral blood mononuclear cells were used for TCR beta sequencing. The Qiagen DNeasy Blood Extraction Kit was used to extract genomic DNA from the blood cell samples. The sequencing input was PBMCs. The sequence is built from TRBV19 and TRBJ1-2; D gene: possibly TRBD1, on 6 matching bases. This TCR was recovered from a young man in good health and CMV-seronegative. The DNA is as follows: TGTGCCAGTAGTACCTTCCAGGGGAGAGCTAACTATGGCTACACCTTC. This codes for CASSTFQGRANYGYTF.